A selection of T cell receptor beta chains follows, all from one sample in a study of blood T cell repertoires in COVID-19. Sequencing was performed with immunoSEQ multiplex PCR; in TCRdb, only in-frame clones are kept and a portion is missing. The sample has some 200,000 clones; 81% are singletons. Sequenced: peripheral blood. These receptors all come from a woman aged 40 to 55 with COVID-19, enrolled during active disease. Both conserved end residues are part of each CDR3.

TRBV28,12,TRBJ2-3,CASRLAGGSFLF
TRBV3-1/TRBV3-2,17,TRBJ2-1,CASSPPGRLAGADEQFF
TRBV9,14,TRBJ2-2,CASRGQGATGELFF
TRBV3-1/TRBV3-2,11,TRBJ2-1,CASSQVYEQFF
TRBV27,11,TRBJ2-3,CASSFSDTQYF
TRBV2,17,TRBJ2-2,CASSGEVLEMNTGELFF
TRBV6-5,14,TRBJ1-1,CASSYSLGRVRAFF
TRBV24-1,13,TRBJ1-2,CATSDLAGNGYTF
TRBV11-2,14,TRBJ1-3,CASSRQGSGNTIYF
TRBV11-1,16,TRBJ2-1,CASSPVGGRALNEQFF
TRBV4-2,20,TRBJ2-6,CASSDPGDLAGVPGANVLTF
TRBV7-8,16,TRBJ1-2,CASSLAAVPLNYGYTF
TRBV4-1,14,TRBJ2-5,CASSQAGGEETQYF
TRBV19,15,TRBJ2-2,CASSPEQGNTGELFF
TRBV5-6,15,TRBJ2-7,CASSNAGRSSYEQYF
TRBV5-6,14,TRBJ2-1,CASRLDGSGNEQFF
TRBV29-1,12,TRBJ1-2,CSVIKRNYGYTF
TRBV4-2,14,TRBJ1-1,CASSQDSAVIEAFF
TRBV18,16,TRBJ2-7,CASSPALSVQGREQYF
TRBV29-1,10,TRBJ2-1,CSAVAGEQFF
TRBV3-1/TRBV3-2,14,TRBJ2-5,CASSPGQGGQTQYF
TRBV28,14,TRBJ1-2,CASSPLSLNYGYTF
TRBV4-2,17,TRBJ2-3,CASSLILGGTGSDTQYF
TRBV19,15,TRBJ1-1,CASSIGHPTNTEAFF
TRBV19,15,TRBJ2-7,CASSMLTSGRSEQYF
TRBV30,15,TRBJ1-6,CAWTEGTGDNSPLHF
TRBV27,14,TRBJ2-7,CASRGALEVYEQYF
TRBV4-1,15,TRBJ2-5,CASSHSSSGWETQYF
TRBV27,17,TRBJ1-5,CASSPLTGGASNQPQHF
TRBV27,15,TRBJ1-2,CASSRVDRDNYGYTF
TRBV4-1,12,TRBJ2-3,CASSPDIDTQYF
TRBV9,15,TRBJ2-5,CASSPSGGREETQYF
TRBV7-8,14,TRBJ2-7,CASSLDNGFDEQYF
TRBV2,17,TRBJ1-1,CASSDPSAGTTNTEAFF
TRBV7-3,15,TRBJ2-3,CASSLGQGGADTQYF
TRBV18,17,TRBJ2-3,CASSPPTGGARGDTQYF
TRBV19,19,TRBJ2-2,CASSIETSGELPRTGELFF
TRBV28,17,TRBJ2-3,CASSPGPGQGLTDTQYF
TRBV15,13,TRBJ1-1,CATNGGAGTEAFF
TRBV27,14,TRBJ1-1,CASSYRPWTEEAFF
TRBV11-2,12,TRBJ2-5,CASSLAGETQYF
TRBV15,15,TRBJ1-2,CATSRELAQVYGYTF
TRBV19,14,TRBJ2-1,CASLRWDRAHEQFF
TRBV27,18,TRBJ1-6,CASSLMVGRGIGNSPLHF
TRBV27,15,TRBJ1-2,CASSSTAERLGGYTF
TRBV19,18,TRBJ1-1,CASSSSDRGRRGPTEAFF
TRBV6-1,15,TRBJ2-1,CASSEGMEAYNEQFF
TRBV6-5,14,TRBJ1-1,CASSYSIGGPEAFF
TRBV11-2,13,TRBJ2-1,CASSSLGQGGQFF